The 17 T cell receptor beta chains given below trace back to one sample, sequenced in a study of blood T cell repertoires in COVID-19. The protocol was immunoSEQ multiplex PCR, while the TCRdb copy is restricted to in-frame clones and leaves out a portion. The sample includes around 60,000 clones, around 70% of them seen just once. Specimen: peripheral blood. The receptors here all came from a woman between 65 and 79 years old with COVID-19, enrolled during active disease.

In its sample, this clone was seen once. The chain has TRBV6-1 and TRBJ2-7; 8 bases match TRBD1. Germline V gives CDR1 MNHNS, CDR2 SASEGT. V shed 1 base, J shed 4 bases, and the junction held 9 bases outside the gene matches. This CDR3 comprises 16 residues. DNA for the CDR3: TGTGCCAGCAGTGAAGAGGGCAGGGGGCTATCTTACGAGCAGTACTTC. Translating it yields CASSEEGRGLSYEQYF.

The chain has TRBV7-9 and TRBJ2-4, with D maybe TRBD2 (5 bases). The CDR3 is made up of 16 amino acids. Deletions cut 2 bases from V and 0 bases from J, with 11 bases between. Germline V gives CDR1 SEHNR, CDR2 FQNEAQ (reference sequence). This CDR3 reads CASSLSGILAKNIQYF. DNA of the CDR3: TGTGCCAGCAGCTTATCCGGGATCCTAGCCAAAAACATTCAGTACTTC.

The V call is TRBV3-1 (or the pseudogene TRBV3-2), the J call TRBJ1-1; a weak D match, TRBD1 (6 bases). Per the germline V gene, CDR1 is LGHDT and CDR2 is YNNKEL (reference sequence). There are 18 residues in the CDR3. V was pared by 1 base and J by 1 base, with 19 bases between. The CDR3 DNA sequence: TGTGCCAGCAGCCAAGGGGCCCTGGCAGGGGCCCAGAACACTGAAGCTTTCTTT. Its protein is CASSQGALAGAQNTEAFF.

This clone was counted a single time. J is TRBJ1-2 and V is TRBV6-5; TRBD1 agrees at 9 bases. J gave up 4 bases and V 6 bases, and 9 bases lay outside the gene matches. CDR3 length equals 15 residues. Germline assignment: CDR1 MNHEY and CDR2 SVGAGI. This CDR3 reads CASRKQGADRYGYTF. The CDR3 bases are TGTGCCAGCAGAAAACAGGGGGCCGACCGCTATGGCTACACCTTC.

The chain is built from TRBV20-1 and TRBJ2-7; TRBD2 matches at 12 bases. The trim removed 3 bases at V and 4 bases at J, leaving 13 bases unmatched. The germline V gene has CDR1 DFQATT and CDR2 SNEGSKA (reference sequence). The CDR3 covers 17 residues. DNA of the CDR3: TGCAGTGCTAGTAGGCCCACTAGCGGGGGGATGAGGTACGAGCAGTACTTC. Residues: CSASRPTSGGMRYEQYF.

Regarding this clone: The identical CDR3 is also encoded by other nucleotide sequences in the sample. The V gene is TRBV5-1, the J gene TRBJ2-3; D gene uncertain. Per germline, CDR1 SGHRS and CDR2 YFSETQ. Between the trimmed V and J ends, which lost 0 bases and 3 bases, there was a span of 2 bases. This CDR3 spans 12 amino acids. Here the CDR3 reads CASSLATDTQYF. CDR3 in DNA: TGCGCCAGCAGCTTGGCGACAGATACGCAGTATTTT.

This sequence joins TRBV5-1 and TRBJ2-2; no reliable D call. Looked up from germline, CDR1 is SGHRS and CDR2 is YFSETQ. This CDR3 region has 14 residues. With 1 base removed from V and 4 bases from J, the gap between germline ends came to 8 bases. CDR3 DNA sequence: TGCGCCAGCAGCTTGTCCACAACCACCGGGGAGCTGTTTTTT. This translates into CASSLSTTTGELFF.

In its sample, this clone was seen many times. V and J are TRBV6-2 or TRBV6-3 and TRBJ2-7, with D perhaps TRBD2 (6 bases). V lost 5 bases and J 4 bases, leaving 18 bases between the germline ends. The CDR3 sequence is 15 residues long. CDR1 MNHEY and CDR2 SVGEGT come from the germline V gene. In DNA form, the CDR3 reads TGTGCCAGCAGTCGAGGACTATCCCCGTTTTACGAGCAGTACTTC. It codes for CASSRGLSPFYEQYF.

The chain joins TRBV5-5 to TRBJ1-3, with D unresolved. This CDR3 spans 16 amino acids. Trimming stripped 3 bases from V and 4 bases from J, with 17 bases between. The V gene's germline CDR1 is SGHKS and CDR2 YYEKEE (reference sequence). CDR3 sequence (DNA): TGTGCCAGCAGCTGGACCTCGGGGAGGGAAGGAAACACCATATATTTT. Amino acid sequence: CASSWTSGREGNTIYF.

This clone showed up just once. This chain links TRBV20-1 with TRBJ2-1, with 10 nucleotides matching TRBD2. CDR3 length: 14 amino acids. The V segment lost 3 bases and the J segment 8 bases; nucleotides outside the gene matches: 7. Germline CDR1 is DFQATT and CDR2 is SNEGSKA (reference sequence). This CDR3 is CSASRLAGVHEQFF. CDR3 nucleotides: TGCAGTGCTAGTCGCCTAGCGGGAGTGCATGAGCAGTTCTTC.

The chain uses TRBV18 and TRBJ2-1; TRBD2 agrees at 8 bases. Per the germline V gene, CDR1 is KGHSH and CDR2 is LQKENI. V gave up 6 bases and J gave up 0 bases; unmatched junction bases: 4. The CDR3 runs 15 residues. The CDR3 nucleotides read TGTGCCAGCTCCCGGGGGGGGAGCTCCTACAATGAGCAGTTCTTC. Amino acids: CASSRGGSSYNEQFF.

The chain joins TRBV7-9 to TRBJ1-2, with D possibly being TRBD1 (5 bases). This CDR3 contains 16 residues. V gave up 3 bases and J gave up 8 bases, with 22 bases separating them. From germline, CDR1 is SEHNR and CDR2 FQNEAQ (reference sequence). Here the CDR3 DNA reads TGTGCCAGCAGCTTCACCTTAGCGGGGGGTTCAGGAGGCTACACCTTC. Protein sequence: CASSFTLAGGSGGYTF. Supplemented by reference TRBV7-9 and TRBJ1-2, the full variable domain reads DTGVSQNPRHKITKRGQNVTFRCDPISEHNRLYWYRQTLGQGPEFLTYFQNEAQLEKSRLLSDRFSAERPKGSFSTLEIQRTEQGDSAMYLCASSFTLAGGSGGYTFGSGTRLTVV.

The chain joins TRBV28 to TRBJ2-3, with D possibly TRBD2 on 5 matching bases. Germline CDR1 is MDHEN and CDR2 is SYDVKM. The CDR3 runs to 15 residues. V was pared by 4 bases and J by 1 base, with 12 bases between. CDR3 bases: TGTGCCAGCAGTTCCACGGCGGGCCGCACAGATACGCAGTATTTT. Translating it yields CASSSTAGRTDTQYF.

The chain combines TRBV6-1 with TRBJ2-3; TRBD2 aligns across 7 bases. The CDR3 has 13 residues. Germline values: CDR1 MNHNS, CDR2 SASEGT. Trimming cost V 3 bases and J 9 bases; bases outside gene matches: 6. In DNA, the CDR3 is TGTGCCAGCAGTGATTCTGGGGGGGGGACGCAGTATTTT. It specifies CASSDSGGGTQYF.

This clone appeared a few times. The chain uses TRBV15 and TRBJ2-1; 13 nucleotides agree with TRBD2. CDR1 and CDR2 from the germline V gene are LNHNV and YYDKDF (reference sequence). The V and J ends lost 5 bases and 7 bases, in that order; junction bases with no gene match: 8. The CDR3 consists of 16 residues. The CDR3 spells CATSGLGTSGKNEQFF. The DNA for the CDR3 is TGTGCCACCAGCGGGTTAGGGACTAGCGGGAAAAATGAGCAGTTCTTC. The whole variable domain, remainder taken from reference TRBV15 and TRBJ2-1, is DAMVIQNPRYQVTQFGKPVTLSCSQTLNHNVMYWYQQKSSQAPKLLFHYYDKDFNNEADTPDNFQSRRPNTSFCFLDIRSPGLGDTAMYLCATSGLGTSGKNEQFFGPGTRLTVL.

The V call is TRBV5-1, the J call TRBJ1-2; possibly TRBD1 for D (6 bases). CDR3 length: 15 amino acids. Germline CDR1 and CDR2: SGHRS and YFSETQ. Trimming stripped 3 bases from V and 7 bases from J, with 19 bases between. CDR3 DNA sequence: TGCGCCAGCAGCTATCTTCCGGGACAAAGTGGTGGCTACACCTTC. Translated, it gives CASSYLPGQSGGYTF.

The chain recombines TRBV5-1 with TRBJ2-5; perhaps TRBD1 as D (6 bases). The CDR3 is made up of 14 amino acids. The germline gives CDR1 SGHRS, CDR2 YFSETQ. Trimming left V 10 bases short and J 5 bases short, with 21 bases between. The CDR3 loop is CASRRDGGIETQYF. As DNA, the CDR3 is TGCGCCTCCCGGCGAGATGGGGGCATCGAGACCCAGTACTTC.